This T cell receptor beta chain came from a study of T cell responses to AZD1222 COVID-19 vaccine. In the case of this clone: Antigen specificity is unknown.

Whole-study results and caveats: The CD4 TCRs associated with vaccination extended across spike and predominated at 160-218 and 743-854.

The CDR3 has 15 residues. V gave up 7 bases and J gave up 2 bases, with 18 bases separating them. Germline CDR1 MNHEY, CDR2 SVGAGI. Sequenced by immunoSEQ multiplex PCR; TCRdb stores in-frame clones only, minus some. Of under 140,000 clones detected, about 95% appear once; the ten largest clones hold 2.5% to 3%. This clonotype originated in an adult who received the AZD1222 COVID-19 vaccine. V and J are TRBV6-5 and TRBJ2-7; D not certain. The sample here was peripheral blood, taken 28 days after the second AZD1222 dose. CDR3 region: CASNPDTSGTYEQYF. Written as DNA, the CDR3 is TGTGCCAGCAATCCTGACACCTCCGGCACCTACGAGCAGTACTTC.